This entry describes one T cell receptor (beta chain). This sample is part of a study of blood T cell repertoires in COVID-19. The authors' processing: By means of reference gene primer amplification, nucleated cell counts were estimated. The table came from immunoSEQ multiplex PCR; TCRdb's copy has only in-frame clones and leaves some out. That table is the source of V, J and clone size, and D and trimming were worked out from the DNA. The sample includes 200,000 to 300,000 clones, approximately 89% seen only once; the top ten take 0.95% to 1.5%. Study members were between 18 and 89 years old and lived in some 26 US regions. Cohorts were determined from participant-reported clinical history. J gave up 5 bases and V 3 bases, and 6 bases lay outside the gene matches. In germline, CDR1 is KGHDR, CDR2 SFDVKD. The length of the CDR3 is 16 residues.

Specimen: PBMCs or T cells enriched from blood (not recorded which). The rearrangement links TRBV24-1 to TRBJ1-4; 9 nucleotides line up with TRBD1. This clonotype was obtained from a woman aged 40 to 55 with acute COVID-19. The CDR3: CATSDGGTGSNEKLFF. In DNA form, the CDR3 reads TGTGCCACCAGTGATGGGGGGACAGGGTCGAATGAAAAACTGTTTTTT.